The sequence of this T cell receptor beta chain was determined in a study of blood T cell repertoires in COVID-19 (dated by TCRdb to the early 2020s). In the study overall: The collaborator samples originated in the United States, Italy and Spain and spanned the acute and convalescent phases of COVID-19. Nearly every sample came with metadata listing a de-identified subject ID, COVID-19 status, age in years and sex. A freely available public database, intended as a resource for researchers studying the immune response to SARS-CoV-2, is where the repertoires were released. Deeply sampled blood TCRbeta repertoires from subjects exposed to, actively infected with, or recovered from COVID-19 were included in the dataset. HLA class I and class II types, where available, came from metadata supplied by the sample provider rather than from assay-based typing. Samples came from the ongoing ImmuneRACE study (first 160 participants) plus 1,254 subjects from 6 global collaborators. The material from the prospective study consisted of cDNA or gDNA derived from T cells, B-cell-depleted T cells, or PBMCs. Study-wide findings and limitations: Clinical and demographic metadata were provided uncurated, with the amount varying by source and participant.

Each collaborating institution followed its own protocols to collect whole blood in K2EDTA tubes. For TCRbeta analysis, collaborators shipped samples in one of three forms: frozen whole blood, isolated PBMCs, or DNA extracted from either of those sample types. TCRbeta CDR3 regions were amplified from genomic DNA using the immunoSEQ Assay, a bias-controlled multiplex PCR. Regarding the original processing steps: Within the assay, amplification of reference gene primers was used to estimate how many nucleated cells each sample contained. To quantify the absolute abundance of each unique TCRbeta CDR3 rearrangement, sequence reads were collapsed and filtered. Productive Simpson clonality was computed per sample as the square root of Simpson's diversity index over productive rearrangements. Entries here come from immuneACCESS through TCRdb and include only in-frame sequences with V and J called. Some clones fail to appear in such tables; in the studies checked, an unresolved V gene covers under half of the shortfall, and the cause of the remainder is unknown. V, J and clone size derive from that table, while D and trimming were established from the DNA sequence. This sample holds tens of thousands of clones; roughly 86% were observed only once. The ten largest clones represent approximately 59% of the sample.

V is clipped by 3 bases and J by 1 base, and the sequence between their germline boundaries is 7 bases long. The CDR3 covers 15 residues, taking in both the cysteine and the phenylalanine. Solely the CDR3 DNA is kept, with 45 bases framed from the first base. CDR1 and CDR2 are read off the germline V gene (reference sequence) as MNHNY and SVGAGI. Details on this clone: Its antigen remains undetermined. No much larger clonotype is one base removed from it; base qualities were not supplied.

Rearrangement joined TRBV6-6 to TRBJ2-6, and TRBD2 may be the D gene, going by 5 matching bases. The sequence derives from a man aged 65-85 years with acute or convalescent COVID-19. Sequenced sample: peripheral blood. The nucleotides are TGTGCCAGCAGTTATCCGGGGTCTGGGGCCAACGTCCTGACTTTC. Translated, this gives CASSYPGSGANVLTF.